A selection of T cell receptor beta chains follows, all from one sample in a study of breast tumors, draining lymph nodes, adjacent tissues. MiXCR was run by TCRdb on the multiplex PCR reads, yielding one entry per CDR3 protein. The table shows roughly 49,000 distinct CDR3 sequences, with under 45% occurring only once. Sequenced input: breast tumor tissue. These receptors all come from a female donor with breast cancer. Some clones in this sample may be carry-over from other donors' samples. Each CDR3 is given with its conserved first and last residue. Each record gives: V gene, clone size, J gene, D gene, CDR3 DNA, CDR3 protein. A D gene is named only where the DNA matches it firmly. Clone size, where shown, is once, few, many, or a class for clones that have expanded.

v_gene: TRBV5-1; abundance: NA; j_gene: TRBJ1-6; d_gene: NA; CDR3nt: TGTGCCAGCCAATGGACGTTTAATTCACCCCTCCACTTT; CDR3aa: CASQWTFNSPLHF
v_gene: TRBV4-3; abundance: many; j_gene: TRBJ1-1; d_gene: NA; CDR3nt: TGCGCCAGCAGCCGAAACACTGAAGCTTTCTTT; CDR3aa: CASSRNTEAFF
v_gene: TRBV6-1; abundance: NA; j_gene: TRBJ1-1; d_gene: TRBD1; CDR3nt: TGTGCCAGCAGTGGACAGGGTTTGAACACTGAAGCTTTCTTT; CDR3aa: CASSGQGLNTEAFF
v_gene: TRBV24-1; abundance: many; j_gene: TRBJ1-2; d_gene: TRBD1; CDR3nt: TGTGCCACCAGTGGCGGACAGGGGACCGGAACTAACTATGGCTACACCTTC; CDR3aa: CATSGGQGTGTNYGYTF
v_gene: TRBV19; abundance: once; j_gene: TRBJ2-5; d_gene: NA; CDR3nt: TGTGCCAGTAGTATCGGCAGCCAAGAGACCCAGTACTTC; CDR3aa: CASSIGSQETQYF
v_gene: TRBV11-2; abundance: many; j_gene: TRBJ2-3; d_gene: NA; CDR3nt: TGTGCCAGCTTTGGGGGCGATACGCAGTATTTT; CDR3aa: CASFGGDTQYF
v_gene: TRBV6-1; abundance: few; j_gene: TRBJ2-3; d_gene: NA; CDR3nt: TGTGCCAGCAGTGAAGGCTGGGTTTCAGATACGCAGTATTTT; CDR3aa: CASSEGWVSDTQYF
v_gene: TRBV2; abundance: many; j_gene: TRBJ1-4; d_gene: NA; CDR3nt: TGTGCCAGCAGTGTCTCTGGGAGAAAACTGTTTTTT; CDR3aa: CASSVSGRKLFF
v_gene: TRBV3-1; abundance: NA; j_gene: TRBJ1-6; d_gene: NA; CDR3nt: TGTGCCAGCAGCCAAGGTTCCTCGTCCTCACCCCTCCACTTT; CDR3aa: CASSQGSSSSPLHF
v_gene: TRBV20-1; abundance: many; j_gene: TRBJ2-2; d_gene: NA; CDR3nt: TGCAGTGCTTTAGAGAGGACCACCGGGGAGCTGTTTTTT; CDR3aa: CSALERTTGELFF
v_gene: TRBV7-9; abundance: many; j_gene: TRBJ2-1; d_gene: NA; CDR3nt: TGTGCCAGCAGCTTTGATGGGCAGTACTACAATGAGCAGTTCTTC; CDR3aa: CASSFDGQYYNEQFF
v_gene: TRBV24-1; abundance: NA; j_gene: TRBJ2-1; d_gene: TRBD1; CDR3nt: TGTGCCACCAGTGCTCACGACAGGGGCTCCTACAATGAGCAGTTCTTC; CDR3aa: CATSAHDRGSYNEQFF
v_gene: TRBV6-1; abundance: once; j_gene: TRBJ2-7; d_gene: TRBD2; CDR3nt: TGTGCCAGCAGGCTAGCGGACTCCTACGAGCAGTACTTC; CDR3aa: CASRLADSYEQYF